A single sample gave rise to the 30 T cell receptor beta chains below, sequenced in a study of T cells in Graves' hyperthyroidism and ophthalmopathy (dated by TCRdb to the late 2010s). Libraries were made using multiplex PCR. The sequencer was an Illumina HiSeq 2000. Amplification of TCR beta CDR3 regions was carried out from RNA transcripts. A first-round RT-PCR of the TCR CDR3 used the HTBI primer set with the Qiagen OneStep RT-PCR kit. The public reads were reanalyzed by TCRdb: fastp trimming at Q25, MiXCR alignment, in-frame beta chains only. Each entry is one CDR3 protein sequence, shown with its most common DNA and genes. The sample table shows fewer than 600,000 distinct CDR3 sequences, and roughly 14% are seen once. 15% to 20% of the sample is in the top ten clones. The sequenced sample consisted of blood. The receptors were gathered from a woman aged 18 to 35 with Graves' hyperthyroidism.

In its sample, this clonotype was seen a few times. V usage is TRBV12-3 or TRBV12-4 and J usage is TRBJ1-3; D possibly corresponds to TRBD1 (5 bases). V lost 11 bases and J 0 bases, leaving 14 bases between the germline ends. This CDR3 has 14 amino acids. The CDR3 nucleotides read TGTGCCTCGGCGCGGGGGGGCTCTGGAAACACCATATATTTT. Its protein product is CASARGGSGNTIYF.

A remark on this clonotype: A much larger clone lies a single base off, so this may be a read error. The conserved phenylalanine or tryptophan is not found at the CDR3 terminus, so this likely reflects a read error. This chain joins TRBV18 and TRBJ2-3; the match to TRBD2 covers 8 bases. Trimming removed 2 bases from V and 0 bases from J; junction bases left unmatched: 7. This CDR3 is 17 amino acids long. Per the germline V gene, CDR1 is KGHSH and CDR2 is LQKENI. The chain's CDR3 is CASSPTETSASTDTQYS. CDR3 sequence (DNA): TGTGCCAGCTCACCAACTGAGACTAGCGCTAGCACAGATACGCAGTATTCT.

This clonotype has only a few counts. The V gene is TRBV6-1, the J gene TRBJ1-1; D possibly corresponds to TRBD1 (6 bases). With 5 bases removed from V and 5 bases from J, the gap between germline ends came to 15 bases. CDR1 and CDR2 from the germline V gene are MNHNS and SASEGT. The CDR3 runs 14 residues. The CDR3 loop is CASSYRVGETEAFF. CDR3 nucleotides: TGTGCCAGCAGTTACAGGGTCGGGGAAACTGAAGCTTTCTTT.

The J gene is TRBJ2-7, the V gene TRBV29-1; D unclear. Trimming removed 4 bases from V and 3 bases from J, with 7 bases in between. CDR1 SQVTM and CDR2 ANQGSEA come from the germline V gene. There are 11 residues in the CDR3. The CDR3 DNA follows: TGCAGCGTTGGAGAACGCTACGAGCAGTACTTC. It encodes CSVGERYEQYF.

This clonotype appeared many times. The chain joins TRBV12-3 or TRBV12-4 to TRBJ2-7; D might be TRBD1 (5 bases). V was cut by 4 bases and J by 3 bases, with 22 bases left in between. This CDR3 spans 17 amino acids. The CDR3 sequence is CASSYSAQGIGVYEQYF. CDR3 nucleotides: TGTGCCAGCAGTTACTCGGCGCAGGGAATCGGAGTCTACGAGCAGTACTTC.

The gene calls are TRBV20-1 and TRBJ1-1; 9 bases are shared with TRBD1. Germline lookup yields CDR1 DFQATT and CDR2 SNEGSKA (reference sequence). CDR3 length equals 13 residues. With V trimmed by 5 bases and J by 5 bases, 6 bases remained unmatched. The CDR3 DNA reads TGCAGTGCTCGATCTGACAGGGGGACTGAAGCTTTCTTT. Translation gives CSARSDRGTEAFF.

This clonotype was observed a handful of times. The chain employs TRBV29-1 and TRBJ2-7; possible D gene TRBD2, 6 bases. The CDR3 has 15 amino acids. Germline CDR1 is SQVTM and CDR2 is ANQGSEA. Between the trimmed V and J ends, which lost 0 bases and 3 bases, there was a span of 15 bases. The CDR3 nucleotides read TGCAGCGTTGAAGAGTACAGTTTAGCGGACTACGAGCAGTACGTC. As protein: CSVEEYSLADYEQYV.

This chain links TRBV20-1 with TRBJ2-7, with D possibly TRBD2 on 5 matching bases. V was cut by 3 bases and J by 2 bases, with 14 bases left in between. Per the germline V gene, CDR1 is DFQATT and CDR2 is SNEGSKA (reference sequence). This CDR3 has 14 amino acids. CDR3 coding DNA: TGCAGTGCTAGGAGGGTAGTTTCTCCCTACGAGCAGTACGTC. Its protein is CSARRVVSPYEQYV.

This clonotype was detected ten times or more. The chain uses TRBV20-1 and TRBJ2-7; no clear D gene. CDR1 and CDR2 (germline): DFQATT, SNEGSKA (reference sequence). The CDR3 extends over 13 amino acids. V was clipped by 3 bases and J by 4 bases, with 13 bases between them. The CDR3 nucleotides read TGCAGTGCTAGCCCCACTTCCTTTTACGAGCAGTACTTC. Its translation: CSASPTSFYEQYF.

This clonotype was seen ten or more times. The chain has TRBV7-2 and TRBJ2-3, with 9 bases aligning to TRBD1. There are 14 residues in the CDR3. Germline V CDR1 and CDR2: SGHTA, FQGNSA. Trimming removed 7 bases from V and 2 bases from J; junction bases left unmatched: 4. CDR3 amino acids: CASKGTGNTDTQYF. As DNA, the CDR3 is TGTGCCAGCAAAGGGACAGGGAACACAGATACGCAGTATTTT. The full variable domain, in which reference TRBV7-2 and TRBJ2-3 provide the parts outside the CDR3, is GAGVSQSPSNKVTEKGKDVELRCDPISGHTALYWYRQSLGQGLEFLIYFQGNSAPDKSGLPSDRFSAERTGGSVSTLTIQRTQQEDSAVYLCASKGTGNTDTQYFGPGTRLTVL.

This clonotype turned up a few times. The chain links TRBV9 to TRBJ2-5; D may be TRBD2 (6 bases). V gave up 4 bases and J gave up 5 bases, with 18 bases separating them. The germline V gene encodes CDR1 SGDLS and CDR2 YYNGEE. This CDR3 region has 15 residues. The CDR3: CASSPRVASGETQYF. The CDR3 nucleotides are TGTGCCAGCAGCCCTCGGGTAGCGAGCGGGGAGACCCAGTACTTC.

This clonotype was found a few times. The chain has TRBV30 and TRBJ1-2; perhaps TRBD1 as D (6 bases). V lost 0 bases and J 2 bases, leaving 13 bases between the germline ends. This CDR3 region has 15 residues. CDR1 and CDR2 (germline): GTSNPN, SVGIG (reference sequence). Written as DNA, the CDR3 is TGTGCCTGGAGTGTAACAGTTGACAGGAACTATGGCTACACCTTC. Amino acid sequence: CAWSVTVDRNYGYTF.

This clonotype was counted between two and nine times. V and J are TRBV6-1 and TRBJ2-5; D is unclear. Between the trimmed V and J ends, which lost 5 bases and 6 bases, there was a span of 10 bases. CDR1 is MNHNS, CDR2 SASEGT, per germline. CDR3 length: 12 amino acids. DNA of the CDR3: TGTGCCAGCAGTAAAGAGCCCCAGACCCAGTACTTC. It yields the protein CASSKEPQTQYF.

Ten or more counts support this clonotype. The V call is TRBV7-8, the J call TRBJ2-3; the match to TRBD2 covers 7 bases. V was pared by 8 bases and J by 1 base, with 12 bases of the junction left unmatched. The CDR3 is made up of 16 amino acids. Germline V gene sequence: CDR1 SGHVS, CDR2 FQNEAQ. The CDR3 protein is CASGFSLAGGTDTQYF. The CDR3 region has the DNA TGTGCCAGCGGGTTTTCCTTAGCGGGTGGCACAGATACGCAGTATTTT.

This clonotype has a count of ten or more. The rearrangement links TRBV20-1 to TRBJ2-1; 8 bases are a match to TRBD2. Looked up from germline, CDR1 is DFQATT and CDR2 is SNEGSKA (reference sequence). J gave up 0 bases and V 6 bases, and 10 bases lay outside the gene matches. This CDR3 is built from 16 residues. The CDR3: CSAPTSAYSSYNEQFF. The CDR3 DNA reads TGCAGTGCCCCGACTAGCGCCTATAGCTCCTACAATGAGCAGTTCTTC.

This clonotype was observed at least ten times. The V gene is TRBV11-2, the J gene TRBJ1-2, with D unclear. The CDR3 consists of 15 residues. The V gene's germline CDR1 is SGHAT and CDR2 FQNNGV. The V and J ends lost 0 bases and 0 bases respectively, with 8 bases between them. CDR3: CASSLEYGSNYGYTF. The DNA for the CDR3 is TGTGCCAGCAGCTTAGAGTATGGGTCTAACTATGGCTACACCTTC.

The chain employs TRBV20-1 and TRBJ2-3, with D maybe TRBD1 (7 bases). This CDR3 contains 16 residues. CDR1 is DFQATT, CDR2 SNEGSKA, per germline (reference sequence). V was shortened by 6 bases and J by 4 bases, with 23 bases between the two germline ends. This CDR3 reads CSARRGQRVAADTQYF. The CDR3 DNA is TGCAGTGCCCGAAGGGGGCAGCGGGTTGCGGCAGATACGCAGTATTTT.

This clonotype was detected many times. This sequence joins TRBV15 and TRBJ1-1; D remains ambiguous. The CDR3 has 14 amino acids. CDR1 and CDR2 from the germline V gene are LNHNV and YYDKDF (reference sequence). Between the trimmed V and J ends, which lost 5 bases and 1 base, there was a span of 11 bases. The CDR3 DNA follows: TGTGCCACCAGCCCAATACCCGAGAACACTGAAGCTTTCTTT. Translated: CATSPIPENTEAFF.

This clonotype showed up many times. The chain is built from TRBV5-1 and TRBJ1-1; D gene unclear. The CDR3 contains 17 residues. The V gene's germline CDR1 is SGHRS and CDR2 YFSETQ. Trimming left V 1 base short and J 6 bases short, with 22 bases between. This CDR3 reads CASSLNPWANSLAEAFF. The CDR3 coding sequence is TGCGCCAGCAGCTTGAACCCCTGGGCGAATTCCTTAGCTGAAGCTTTCTTT. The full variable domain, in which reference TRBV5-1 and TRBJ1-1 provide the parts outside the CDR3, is KAGVTQTPRYLIKTRGQQVTLSCSPISGHRSVSWYQQTPGQGLQFLFEYFSETQRNKGNFPGRFSGRQFSNSRSEMNVSTLELGDSALYLCASSLNPWANSLAEAFFGQGTRLTVV.

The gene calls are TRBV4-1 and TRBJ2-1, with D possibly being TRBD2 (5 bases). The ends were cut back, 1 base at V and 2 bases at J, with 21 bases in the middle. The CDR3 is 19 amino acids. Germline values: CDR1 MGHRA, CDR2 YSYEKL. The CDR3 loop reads CASSQGGLVGAKPYNEQFF. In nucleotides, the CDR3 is TGCGCCAGCAGCCAAGGCGGGCTAGTGGGAGCGAAGCCCTACAATGAGCAGTTCTTC.

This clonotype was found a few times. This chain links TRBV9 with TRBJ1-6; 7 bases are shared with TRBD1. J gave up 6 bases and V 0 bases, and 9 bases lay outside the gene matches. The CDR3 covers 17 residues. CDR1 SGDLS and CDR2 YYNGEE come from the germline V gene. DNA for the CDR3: TGTGCCAGCAGCGTAGGGGCCAGGGGGATACTTAATTCACCCCTCCACTTT. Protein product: CASSVGARGILNSPLHF.

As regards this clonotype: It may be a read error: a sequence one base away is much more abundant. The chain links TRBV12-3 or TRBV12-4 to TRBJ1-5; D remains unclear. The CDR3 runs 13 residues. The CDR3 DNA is TGTGCCAGCAGGCTTGGCAGGAATCGGCCCCAGCATTTT. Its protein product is CASRLGRNRPQHF.

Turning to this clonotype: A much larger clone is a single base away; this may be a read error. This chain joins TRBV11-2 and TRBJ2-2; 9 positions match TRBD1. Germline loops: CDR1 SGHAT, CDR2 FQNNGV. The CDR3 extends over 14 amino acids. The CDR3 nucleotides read TGTGACAGCAGCCGGACAGGGGACACCGGGGAGCTGTTTTTT. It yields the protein CDSSRTGDTGELFF.

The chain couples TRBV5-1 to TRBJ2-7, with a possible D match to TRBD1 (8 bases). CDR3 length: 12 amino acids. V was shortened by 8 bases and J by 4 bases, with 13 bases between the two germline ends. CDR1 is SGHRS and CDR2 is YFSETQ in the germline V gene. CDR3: CASGQGGYEQYF. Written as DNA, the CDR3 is TGCGCCAGTGGACAGGGAGGGTACGAGCAGTACTTC.

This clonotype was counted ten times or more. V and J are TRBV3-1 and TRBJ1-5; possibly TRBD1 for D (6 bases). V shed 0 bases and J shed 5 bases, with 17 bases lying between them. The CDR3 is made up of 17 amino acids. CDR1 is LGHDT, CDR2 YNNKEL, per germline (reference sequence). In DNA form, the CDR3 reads TGTGCCAGCAGCCAAGAGGGGGGCTCAAGGTCCTATCAGCCCCAGCATTTT. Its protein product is CASSQEGGSRSYQPQHF.

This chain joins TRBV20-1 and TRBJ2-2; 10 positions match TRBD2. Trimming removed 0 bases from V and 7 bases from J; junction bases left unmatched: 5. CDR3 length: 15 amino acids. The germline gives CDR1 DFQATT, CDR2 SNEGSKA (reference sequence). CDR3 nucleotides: TGCAGTGCTAGAGATCCCCTAGCGGGAGTCGGGGAGCTGTTTTTT. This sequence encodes CSARDPLAGVGELFF.

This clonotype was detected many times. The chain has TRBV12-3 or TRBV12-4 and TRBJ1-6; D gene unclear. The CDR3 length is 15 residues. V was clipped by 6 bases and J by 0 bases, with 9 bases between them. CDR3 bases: TGTGCCAGCAGCCCCGAGAGCTCCTATAATTCACCCCTCCACTTT. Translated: CASSPESSYNSPLHF.

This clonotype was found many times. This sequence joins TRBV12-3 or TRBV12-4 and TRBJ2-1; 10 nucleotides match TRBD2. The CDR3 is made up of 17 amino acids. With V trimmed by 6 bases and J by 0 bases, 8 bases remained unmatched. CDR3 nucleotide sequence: TGTGCCAGCAGCCGTGGGACTAGCGCACGCTCCTACAATGAGCAGTTCTTC. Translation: CASSRGTSARSYNEQFF.

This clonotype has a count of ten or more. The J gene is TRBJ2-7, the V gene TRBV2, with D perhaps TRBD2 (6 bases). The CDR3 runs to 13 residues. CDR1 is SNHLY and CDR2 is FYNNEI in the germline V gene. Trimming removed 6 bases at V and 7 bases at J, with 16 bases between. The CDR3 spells CASRGLAEEEQYF. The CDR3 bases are TGTGCCAGCAGGGGACTTGCCGAAGAGGAGCAGTACTTC. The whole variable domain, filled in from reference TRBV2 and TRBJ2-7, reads EPEVTQTPSHQVTQMGQEVILRCVPISNHLYFYWYRQILGQKVEFLVSFYNNEISEKSEIFDDQFSVERPDGSNFTLKIRSTKLEDSAMYFCASRGLAEEEQYFGPGTRLTVT.

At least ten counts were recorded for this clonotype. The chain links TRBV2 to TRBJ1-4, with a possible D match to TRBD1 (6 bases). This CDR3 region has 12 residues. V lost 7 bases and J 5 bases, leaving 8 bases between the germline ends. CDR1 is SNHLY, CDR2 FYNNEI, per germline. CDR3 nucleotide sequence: TGTGCCAGCACAGGGGAAAATGAAAAACTGTTTTTT. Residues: CASTGENEKLFF.